This T cell receptor (beta chain) was retrieved from a study of blood T cell repertoires in COVID-19 (dated by TCRdb to the early 2020s). At the level of the whole study: Collaborator samples came from the United States, Italy and Spain and covered acute and convalescent phases of COVID-19. The prospective study material was composed of cDNA or gDNA derived from T cells, B-cell-depleted T cells, or PBMCs. Deeply sampled blood TCRbeta repertoires from subjects exposed to, actively infected with, or recovered from COVID-19 were included in the dataset. The repertoires were released in a freely available public database meant as a resource for research on the immune response to SARS-CoV-2. Samples came from the ongoing ImmuneRACE study (first 160 participants) plus 1,254 subjects from 6 global collaborators. Nearly every sample came with metadata listing a de-identified subject ID, COVID-19 status, age in years and sex. Where available, HLA class I and class II types were obtained from metadata supplied by the sample provider rather than from assay-based typing.

The paper's findings and limits, for the study overall: How much clinical and demographic metadata was included differed by source and by participant, and the metadata was provided uncurated.

TCRbeta CDR3 regions were amplified from genomic DNA by means of the immunoSEQ Assay, a bias-controlled multiplex PCR. In the source study's methods: The number of nucleated cells in each sample was estimated from the amplification of reference gene primers within the assay. To quantify the absolute abundance of each unique TCRbeta CDR3 rearrangement, sequence reads were collapsed and filtered. For each sample, productive Simpson clonality was calculated as the square root of Simpson's diversity index over productive rearrangements. TCRdb took over this immuneACCESS table, retaining in-frame rearrangements with V and J assigned. Such tables are incomplete; in checked studies, under half of the missing clones stem from an unresolved V gene, and the remainder is unexplained. The DNA gave D and trimming, while V, J and clone size come from that table. The sample table lists about 240,000 clones, approximately 86% of them with a count of one. In total, the top ten clones hold just over 7% of the sample.

Sequences SGDLS (CDR1) and YYNGEE (CDR2) are obtained from the germline V gene. Reading from cysteine to phenylalanine, the CDR3 counts 14 amino acids. The retained sequence is limited to the CDR3, 42 bases, with the frame set at the first base. V lost 0 bases and J lost 4 bases, and the count of bases not matched to a germline gene is 2. Note on this clone: The antigen it recognizes is unknown. Per-base qualities were not stored, and no clone one base away is much larger.

A second Seattle source provided samples from volunteer blood donors who had recovered from COVID-19. Each collaborating institution followed its own protocols to collect whole blood in K2EDTA tubes. For TCRbeta analysis, collaborator samples were shipped as frozen whole blood, as isolated PBMCs, or as DNA extracted from either sample type. The source material was peripheral blood. This TCR was recovered from a man in his fifties or sixties who had recovered from COVID-19. The chain couples TRBV9 to TRBJ2-3, with 7 central nucleotides matching TRBD1. The CDR3 amino acid sequence is: CASSVVQGADTQYF. In nucleotide form, the sequence is TGTGCCAGCAGCGTAGTCCAGGGGGCAGATACGCAGTATTTT.